These 2 T cell receptor beta chains were all obtained from the same sample, sequenced in a study of post-analysis software for immune sequencing data. Their recognized antigens are unknown. Each TCR beta cDNA library carried unique molecular identifiers. Via MiXCR, TCRdb re-called the PCR reads, giving one row per CDR3 protein. The repertoire holds around 260,000 distinct CDR3 sequences, with 35% to 40% as singletons. General observations from the study: With TRBV5-6, TRBV5-1 and TRBV20-1 included, about five TRBV segments were more frequent in patients than in controls.

Sequencing used blood. Receptors were obtained from a girl aged 5-17 years with multiple sclerosis.

Of note for this clonotype: A much larger clone is a single base away; this may be a read error. V is TRBV7-9 and J is TRBJ2-1, with 9 positions matching TRBD2. V lost 0 bases to trimming and J lost 9 bases; unmatched junction nucleotides: 12. This CDR3 has 17 residues. Germline V gives CDR1 SEHNR, CDR2 FQNEAQ (reference sequence). CDR3 sequence reads: CASSLAGQTSGKTEQFF. CDR3 coding DNA: TGTGCCAGCAGCTTAGCAGGTCAGACTAGCGGAAAAACTGAGCAGTTCTTC.

This clonotype has a handful of counts. This chain joins TRBV6-6 and TRBJ1-1; 7 bases fit TRBD1. The ends lost 0 bases at V and 4 bases at J; junction bases unmatched: 8. The CDR3 is made up of 16 amino acids. The germline gives CDR1 MNHNY, CDR2 SVGAGI (reference sequence). The CDR3 reads CASSYSQGSGGTEAFF. CDR3 nucleotides: TGTGCCAGCAGTTACTCACAGGGGTCAGGCGGCACTGAAGCTTTCTTT.